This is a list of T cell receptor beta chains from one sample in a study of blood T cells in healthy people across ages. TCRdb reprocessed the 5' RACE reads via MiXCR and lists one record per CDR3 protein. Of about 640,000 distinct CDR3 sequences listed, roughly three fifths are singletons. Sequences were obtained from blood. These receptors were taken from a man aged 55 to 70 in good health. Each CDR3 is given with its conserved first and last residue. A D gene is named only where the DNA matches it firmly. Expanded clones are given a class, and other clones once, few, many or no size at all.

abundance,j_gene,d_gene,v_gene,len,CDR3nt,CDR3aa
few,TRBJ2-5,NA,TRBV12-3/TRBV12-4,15,TGTGCCAGCAGCCCAAACACAGGGAACCAAGAGACCCAGTACTTC,CASSPNTGNQETQYF
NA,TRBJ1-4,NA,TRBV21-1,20,TGTGCCAGCAGCAAAGTAAAAAACAGGGCCTTTCTCCCAACTAATGAAAAACTGTTTTTT,CASSKVKNRAFLPTNEKLFF
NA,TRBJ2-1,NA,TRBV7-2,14,TGTGCCAGCAGCCGAGGGGTTTCCTACAATGAGCAGTTCTTC,CASSRGVSYNEQFF
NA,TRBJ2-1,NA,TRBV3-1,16,TGTGCCAGCAGCCAAGCCGACAGGGAGGGATACAATGAGCGGTTCTTC,CASSQADREGYNERFF
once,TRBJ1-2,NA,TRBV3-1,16,TGTGCCAGCAGCCAAGACCGGGGGGGGATTGGCTATGGCTACACCTTC,CASSQDRGGIGYGYTF
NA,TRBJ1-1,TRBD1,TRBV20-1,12,TGCAGTGCTAGGGAGACAGGGCCCAAGGCTTTCTTT,CSARETGPKAFF
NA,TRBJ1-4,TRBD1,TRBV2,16,TGTGCCAGCAGTGTCTCGGACAGGCGGATTAATGAAAAACTGTTTTTT,CASSVSDRRINEKLFF
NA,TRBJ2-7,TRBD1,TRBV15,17,TGTGCCACCAGCAGGGAAGATGTAGGGACAGGACCATACGAGCAGTACTTC,CATSREDVGTGPYEQYF
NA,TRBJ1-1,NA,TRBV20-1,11,TGCAGTGCCCCTGGATTGACTGAAGCTTTCTTT,CSAPGLTEAFF
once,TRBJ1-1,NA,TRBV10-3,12,TGTGCCTCAAGGGCCATGAACACTAAAGCTTTCTTT,CASRAMNTKAFF
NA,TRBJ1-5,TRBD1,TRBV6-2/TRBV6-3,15,TGCGCCAGCAGTCCGAGGACAGGTTGGAATCAGCCCCAGCATTTT,CASSPRTGWNQPQHF
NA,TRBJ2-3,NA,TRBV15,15,TGTGCCACCAGCAGCCTTCTGACAGCCACAGATACGCAGTATTTT,CATSSLLTATDTQYF
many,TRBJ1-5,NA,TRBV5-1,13,TGCGCCAGCAGCTTGGACAGGTTTCAGCCCCAGCATTTT,CASSLDRFQPQHF
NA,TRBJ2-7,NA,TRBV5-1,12,TGCGCCAGCAGGCACGACTACAATGAGCAGTACTTC,CASRHDYNEQYF
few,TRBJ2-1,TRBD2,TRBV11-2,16,TGTGCCAGCAGCGGACTAGCGGGGGCGATTTACAATGAGCAGTTCTTC,CASSGLAGAIYNEQFF
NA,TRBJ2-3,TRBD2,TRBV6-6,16,TGTGCCAGCAGCTCGCATAGCGGGGGGGCAGCAGATACGCAGTATTTT,CASSSHSGGAADTQYF
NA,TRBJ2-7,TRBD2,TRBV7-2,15,TGTGCCAGCACCATGGGCGGGGGGGCCAATTACGAGCAGTACTTC,CASTMGGGANYEQYF
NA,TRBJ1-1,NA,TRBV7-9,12,TGTGCCAGCAGCTTATCAGGGATTGAAGCTTTCTTT,CASSLSGIEAFF
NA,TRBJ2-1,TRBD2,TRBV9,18,TGTGCCAGCAGCGTCAGGCGCCTAGCGGGGGCCCAGAACAATGAGCAGTTCTTC,CASSVRRLAGAQNNEQFF
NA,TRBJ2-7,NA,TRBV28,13,TGTGCCAGCAGATCAAGTCAGACCTACGAGCAGTACTTC,CASRSSQTYEQYF
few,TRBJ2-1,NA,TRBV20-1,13,TGCAGTGCCTGTCGTTATTCCTACAATGAGCAGTTCTTC,CSACRYSYNEQFF
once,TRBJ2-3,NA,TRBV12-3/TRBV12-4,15,TGTGCCAGCAGTTTAGGGGGGGGCAGGTGGAATACGCAGTATTTT,CASSLGGGRWNTQYF
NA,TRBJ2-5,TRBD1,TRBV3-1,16,TGTGCCAGCAGCCAGGACAGGGTACCCCGCTTGGAGACCCAGTACTTC,CASSQDRVPRLETQYF
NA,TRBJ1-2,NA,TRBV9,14,TGTGCCAGCAGCGAGGAGGTGGGTAACTATGGCTACACCTTC,CASSEEVGNYGYTF
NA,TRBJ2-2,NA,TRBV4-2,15,TGTGCCAGCAGCCAAGATGTTAGGAACACCGGGGAGCTGTTTTTT,CASSQDVRNTGELFF
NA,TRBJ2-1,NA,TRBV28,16,TGTGCCAGCAGTTTGGGCGGACTAAGCTCCTACAATGAGCAGTTCTTC,CASSLGGLSSYNEQFF
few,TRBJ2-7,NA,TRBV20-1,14,TGCAGTGCTAGAAGTGGAGGGCTCTCCTACGAGCAGTACTTC,CSARSGGLSYEQYF
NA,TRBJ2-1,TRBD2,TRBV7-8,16,TGTGCCAGCAGCTCCCGACTAGTGGGAGGGCCAAATGAGCAGTTCTTC,CASSSRLVGGPNEQFF
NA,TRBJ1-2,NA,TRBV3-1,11,TGTGCCAGCAGCTGGGGTGATGGCTACACCTTC,CASSWGDGYTF
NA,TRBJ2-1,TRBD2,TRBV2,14,TGTGCCAGCAGTACTAGCGGGGGGCCGACAAAGCAGTTCTTC,CASSTSGGPTKQFF
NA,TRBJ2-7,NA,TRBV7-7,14,TGTGCCAGCAGCACGACAGAGAGCTCCTACGAGCAGTACTTC,CASSTTESSYEQYF
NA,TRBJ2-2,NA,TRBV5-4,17,TGTGTCAGCAGCTTCGGCACGGACTTACAGAACACCGGGGAGCTGTTTTTT,CVSSFGTDLQNTGELFF
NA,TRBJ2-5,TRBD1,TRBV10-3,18,TGTGCCATCAGTGAGTCGATCTCGGGACAGGGGGCTGGAGAGACCCAGTACTTC,CAISESISGQGAGETQYF
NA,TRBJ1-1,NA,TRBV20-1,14,TGCAGTGCTAGACATCCGGATAAGGATACTGAAGCTTTCTTT,CSARHPDKDTEAFF
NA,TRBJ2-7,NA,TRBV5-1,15,TGCGCCAGCAGGATCCTGGACACTGGCTCCTACGAGCAGTACTTC,CASRILDTGSYEQYF
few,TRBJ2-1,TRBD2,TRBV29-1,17,TGCAGCGTTGGGACAACCCTTCTCGCGGGGGGAGGGAATGAGCAGTTCTTC,CSVGTTLLAGGGNEQFF
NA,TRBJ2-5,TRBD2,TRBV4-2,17,TGTGCCAGCAGCCAAGATCCGGCTAGCGGGGAGGGTAGAGTCCAGTACTTC,CASSQDPASGEGRVQYF